This T cell receptor (beta chain) was found in a study of T cells in Graves' hyperthyroidism and ophthalmopathy. V shed 4 bases and J shed 4 bases, with 10 bases lying between them. CDR1 is ENHRY and CDR2 is SYGVKD in the germline V gene. This CDR3 contains 13 residues. RNA transcripts served as the template for amplifying TCR beta CDR3 regions. A first-round RT-PCR of the TCR CDR3 used the HTBI primer set. Using its own MiXCR run on the multiplex PCR reads, TCRdb lists one record per CDR3 protein. The table records around 440,000 distinct CDR3 sequences, more than 15% of them present only once. In this sample, this clonotype turned up a few times. About 10 ml of fresh peripheral blood supplied the PBMCs.

The sequence derives from a woman aged 18-35 years with Graves' hyperthyroidism. Material for sequencing was blood. The chain is built from TRBV10-3 and TRBJ2-5; D is undetermined. DNA for the CDR3: TGTGCCATCAGTGTTTACACGGGAGAGACCCAGTACTTC. This gives the protein CAISVYTGETQYF.